Below are 26 T cell receptor beta chains sequenced from a single sample in a study of T-cell memory formation after mild COVID-19. TCRdb fed the 5' RACE reads into MiXCR, producing one record per CDR3 protein. This table holds roughly 400,000 distinct CDR3 sequences, roughly 15% found once. The sequenced material came from PBMCs or a T cell subset sorted from them (not recorded which). These receptors all come from a man between 18 and 29 years old who had mild COVID-19 (a few samples of this study predate the infection). Cell type and time point are not known.

This clonotype occurred a few times. The V gene is TRBV5-1, the J gene TRBJ2-2; 12 bases are shared with TRBD1. The germline V gene has CDR1 SGHRS and CDR2 YFSETQ. V trimming: 9 bases; J trimming: 4 bases; junction bases outside the gene matches: 7. The CDR3 is made up of 15 amino acids. As DNA, the CDR3 is TGCGCCACCACGGGGACAGGGGGCATCACCGGGGAGCTGTTTTTT. As protein: CATTGTGGITGELFF.

Here the CDR3 DNA reads TGTGCCAGCAGTTATTCCGGGACTGCCGATGGCTACACCTTC. Translated: CASSYSGTADGYTF. This chain uses TRBV6-2 or TRBV6-3 with TRBJ1-2; D might be TRBD1 (5 bases). Germline V gene sequence: CDR1 MNHEY, CDR2 SVGEGT. The CDR3 is made up of 14 amino acids. The germline V and J ends were trimmed by 3 bases and 6 bases, with 14 bases remaining between them.

This chain joins TRBV4-1 and TRBJ1-2; TRBD1 might be the D (5 bases). The CDR3 is made up of 18 amino acids. V was clipped by 4 bases and J by 1 base, with 22 bases between them. Germline lookup yields CDR1 MGHRA and CDR2 YSYEKL. The CDR3 region has the DNA TGCGCCAGCAGCCCGTACCGGGACGCCTCTATCGGTAACTATGGCTACACCTTC. Protein sequence: CASSPYRDASIGNYGYTF.

The rearrangement joins TRBV5-1 to TRBJ2-1, with TRBD2 matching 12 bases. V dropped 2 bases and J dropped 6; count of bases not matched to a gene: 6. CDR3 size: 16 residues. In germline, CDR1 is SGHRS, CDR2 YFSETQ. The CDR3 DNA reads as TGCGCCAGCAGCTTACTAGCGGGGGGACACTCCAATGAGCAGTTCTTC. Amino acids: CASSLLAGGHSNEQFF.

This clonotype has a handful of counts. V is TRBV7-9 and J is TRBJ2-1, with TRBD2 matching 8 bases. Germline V gene sequence: CDR1 SEHNR, CDR2 FQNEAQ (reference sequence). The CDR3 runs 15 residues. V was clipped by 5 bases and J by 5 bases; unmatched bases: 8. DNA of the CDR3: TGTGCCAGCAGCGAACCGGGGGGGCCACACAATGAGCAGTTCTTC. Its translation is CASSEPGGPHNEQFF.

This clonotype has a single count. This chain uses TRBV18 with TRBJ1-1, with 12 nucleotides matching TRBD1. The V gene's germline CDR1 is KGHSH and CDR2 LQKENI. There are 15 residues in the CDR3. V lost 2 bases and J lost 7; bases outside the gene matches: 5. The CDR3 DNA follows: TGTGCCAGCTCACCAGAGGGGACAGGGGGCGTTGAAGCTTTCTTT. Its translation: CASSPEGTGGVEAFF.

This clonotype was observed at least ten times. The rearrangement links TRBV7-9 to TRBJ2-7; the D gene is possibly TRBD1 (5 bases). Germline CDR1 SEHNR, CDR2 FQNEAQ (reference sequence). The CDR3 runs to 11 residues. Between the trimmed V and J ends, which lost 4 bases and 9 bases, there was a span of 10 bases. CDR3 loop: CASSSGFGQYV. The CDR3 nucleotides read TGTGCCAGCAGCTCAGGGTTCGGGCAGTACGTC.

The chain couples TRBV7-9 to TRBJ1-1, with a weak D call TRBD1 (6 bases). The CDR3 length is 14 residues. The V gene lost 1 base and the J gene lost 5 bases, with 11 bases spanning the gap. Germline V gives CDR1 SEHNR, CDR2 FQNEAQ (reference sequence). The CDR3 loop reads CASSLEGGRTEAFF. The CDR3 DNA sequence: TGTGCCAGCAGCTTAGAGGGGGGCCGGACTGAAGCTTTCTTT.

This clonotype came up a few times. This chain connects TRBV4-3 to TRBJ1-2, with TRBD1 identical over 11 bases. V lost 3 bases, J lost 5 bases, and 5 bases stayed unmatched. The CDR3 spans 15 residues. Germline-derived CDR1 and CDR2 are LGHNA and YSLEER. This CDR3 is CASSHPGTGGYGYTF. The CDR3 bases are TGCGCCAGCAGCCACCCCGGGACAGGGGGGTATGGCTACACCTTC.

This chain connects TRBV7-8 to TRBJ1-4; 7 nucleotides line up with TRBD1. This CDR3 spans 17 amino acids. In germline, CDR1 is SGHVS, CDR2 FQNEAQ. J gave up 7 bases and V 3 bases, and 14 bases lay outside the gene matches. CDR3 amino acids: CASSFGTVPSGIEKLFF. The CDR3 bases are TGTGCCAGCAGCTTCGGGACAGTGCCGTCTGGAATTGAAAAACTGTTTTTT.

A few counts support this clonotype. The chain links TRBV20-1 to TRBJ2-2; unclear D gene. The germline V gene has CDR1 DFQATT and CDR2 SNEGSKA (reference sequence). Trimming removed 5 bases from V and 0 bases from J, with 13 bases in between. This CDR3 region has 15 residues. CDR3 sequence (DNA): TGCAGTGCTGGGCGACACCAAGCGAACACCGGGGAGCTGTTTTTT. Amino acids: CSAGRHQANTGELFF.

This clonotype was observed at least ten times. The V call is TRBV7-9, the J call TRBJ2-3, with TRBD2 identical over 9 bases. Germline loops: CDR1 SEHNR, CDR2 FQNEAQ (reference sequence). The V segment lost 4 bases and the J segment 2 bases; nucleotides outside the gene matches: 1. The CDR3 is made up of 14 amino acids. CDR3 DNA sequence: TGTGCCAGCAGCTCTAGCGGGGCCACAGATACGCAGTATTTT. Translation: CASSSSGATDTQYF.

V gene TRBV7-6 combines with J gene TRBJ2-7; 11 bases agree with TRBD1. V lost 1 base to trimming and J lost 4 bases; unmatched junction nucleotides: 6. CDR1 SGHVS and CDR2 FNYEAQ come from the germline V gene. CDR3 size: 16 residues. The CDR3 nucleotides are TGTGCCAGCAGCTTAGGGACCGGGACAGGGGGATACGAGCAGTACTTC. Translating it yields CASSLGTGTGGYEQYF.

At least ten counts were recorded for this clonotype. The rearrangement uses TRBV19 and TRBJ2-4; D is unclear. Trimming took off 3 bases at V and 7 bases at J, with 10 bases between the two ends. The length of the CDR3 is 13 residues. Germline CDR1 LNHDA, CDR2 SQIVND (reference sequence). The CDR3 protein is CASSIPPINIQYF. CDR3 nucleotide sequence: TGTGCCAGTAGTATTCCCCCAATTAACATTCAGTACTTC.

This clonotype was counted ten times or more. The gene calls are TRBV5-1 and TRBJ2-3; TRBD2 agrees at 11 bases. There are 15 residues in the CDR3. CDR1 and CDR2 (germline): SGHRS, YFSETQ. With 3 bases clipped from V and 4 bases from J, the junction kept 4 bases outside the gene matches. CDR3 sequence reads: CASSSGLAESDTQYF. The CDR3 DNA follows: TGCGCCAGCAGCTCGGGACTAGCGGAATCAGATACGCAGTATTTT. The full variable domain, completed using reference TRBV5-1 and TRBJ2-3, is KAGVTQTPRYLIKTRGQQVTLSCSPISGHRSVSWYQQTPGQGLQFLFEYFSETQRNKGNFPGRFSGRQFSNSRSEMNVSTLELGDSALYLCASSSGLAESDTQYFGPGTRLTVL.

This clonotype was found a few times. The J gene is TRBJ1-1, the V gene TRBV7-9; D call uncertain. CDR1 and CDR2 from the germline V gene are SEHNR and FQNEAQ (reference sequence). The CDR3 totals 12 residues. V lost 5 bases to trimming and J lost 4 bases, with 8 bases between them. CDR3 protein: CASSTSSTEAFF. In DNA form, the CDR3 reads TGTGCCAGCAGCACCTCTAGCACTGAAGCTTTCTTT.

This clonotype came up many times. The rearrangement uses TRBV6-5 and TRBJ2-3; the D gene could be TRBD1 or TRBD2 (5 bases each). The V gene lost 10 bases and the J gene lost 3 bases, with 14 bases spanning the gap. Germline CDR1 is MNHEY and CDR2 is SVGAGI. The CDR3 is 13 amino acids. The CDR3, as DNA: TGTGCCACCCAAAGGGACGCGACAGATACGCAGTATTTT. Translation: CATQRDATDTQYF.

The rearrangement links TRBV19 to TRBJ2-7; perhaps TRBD1 as D (6 bases). Trimming cost V 10 bases and J 3 bases, with 13 bases left between them. The CDR3 runs 12 residues. The germline gives CDR1 LNHDA, CDR2 SQIVND (reference sequence). CDR3 amino acids: CATKDSVYEQYF. As DNA, the CDR3 is TGTGCCACAAAGGACAGCGTCTACGAGCAGTACTTC.

The V call is TRBV28, the J call TRBJ2-2; 9 nucleotides line up with TRBD2. The CDR3 sequence is 14 residues long. V trimming: 2 bases; J trimming: 6 bases; junction bases outside the gene matches: 1. Germline CDR1 is MDHEN and CDR2 is SYDVKM. Written as DNA, the CDR3 is TGTGCCAGCAGTTTAAGCGGGGGGCCCGGGGAGCTGTTTTTT. As protein: CASSLSGGPGELFF. The whole variable domain, filled in from reference TRBV28 and TRBJ2-2, reads DVKVTQSSRYLVKRTGEKVFLECVQDMDHENMFWYRQDPGLGLRLIYFSYDVKMKEKGDIPEGYSVSREKKERFSLILESASTNQTSMYLCASSLSGGPGELFFGEGSRLTVL.

This clonotype was observed a handful of times. The chain combines TRBV15 with TRBJ2-7, with 12 bases that match TRBD1. In germline, CDR1 is LNHNV, CDR2 YYDKDF (reference sequence). After removal of 4 bases from V and 6 bases from J, the junction contained 4 bases not matched to a gene. The CDR3 runs 14 residues. The CDR3 coding sequence is TGTGCCACCAGCAAGGGACAGGGGGCTCGCGAGCAGTACTTC. It encodes CATSKGQGAREQYF.

In this sample, this clonotype turned up many times. This chain uses TRBV7-2 with TRBJ1-6; the match to TRBD1 covers 7 bases. The germline gives CDR1 SGHTA, CDR2 FQGNSA. V dropped 5 bases and J dropped 12; count of bases not matched to a gene: 7. The CDR3 contains 13 residues. The CDR3, as DNA: TGTGCCAGCAGCATGGCAGGGGGTGGACCCCTCCACTTT. It encodes CASSMAGGGPLHF. The whole variable domain, filled in from reference TRBV7-2 and TRBJ1-6, reads GAGVSQSPSNKVTEKGKDVELRCDPISGHTALYWYRQSLGQGLEFLIYFQGNSAPDKSGLPSDRFSAERTGGSVSTLTIQRTQQEDSAVYLCASSMAGGGPLHFGNGTRLTVT.

This clonotype appeared a few times. The J gene is TRBJ2-5, the V gene TRBV12-3 or TRBV12-4; no clear D gene. The CDR3 length is 14 residues. V lost 7 bases and J 0 bases, leaving 12 bases between the germline ends. The CDR3 loop reads CASIDPQYQETQYF. DNA for the CDR3: TGTGCCAGCATCGACCCGCAGTACCAAGAGACCCAGTACTTC.

CDR3 DNA sequence: TGTGCCATCTCCGGGGGCATGAACACTGAAGCTTTCTTT. This codes for CAISGGMNTEAFF. The chain couples TRBV7-2 to TRBJ1-1; D possibly corresponds to TRBD1 (6 bases). The length of the CDR3 is 13 residues. Germline V CDR1 and CDR2: SGHTA, FQGNSA. V was clipped by 10 bases and J by 0 bases, with 12 bases between them.

The gene calls are TRBV12-3 or TRBV12-4 and TRBJ2-1, with TRBD2 matching 11 bases. The CDR3 has 18 residues. Unmatched junction bases numbered 11, after V lost 6 bases and J lost 1 base. The CDR3 loop is CASSLRLAGGKSYNEQFF. CDR3 sequence (DNA): TGTGCCAGCAGCCTGCGGCTAGCGGGGGGAAAATCCTACAATGAGCAGTTCTTC.

Only a few counts were recorded for this clonotype. The chain uses TRBV6-6 and TRBJ2-3, with D possibly called TRBD1 or TRBD2 (5 bases each). Germline V gene lookup returns CDR1 MNHNY and CDR2 SVGAGI (reference sequence). This CDR3 is 15 amino acids long. Trimming stripped 3 bases from V and 5 bases from J, with 15 bases between. The CDR3 reads CASSYMAERGDTQYF. DNA for the CDR3: TGTGCCAGCAGTTATATGGCGGAGAGGGGAGATACGCAGTATTTT.

This clonotype was observed a handful of times. CDR3 amino acids: CASSLFSGVLGGYTF. Written as DNA, the CDR3 is TGTGCCAGCAGTTTATTCAGCGGGGTCCTTGGGGGCTACACCTTC. V and J are TRBV28 and TRBJ1-2; D gene unclear. This CDR3 region has 15 residues. Germline V CDR1 and CDR2: MDHEN, SYDVKM. V was clipped by 1 base and J by 8 bases, with 17 bases between them.